The next 26 T cell receptor beta chains were all read from a single sample in a study of T cells in Graves' hyperthyroidism and ophthalmopathy. Amplified TCR beta CDR3 regions derived from RNA transcripts. First-round RT-PCR targeting the TCR CDR3 was performed with the HTBI primer set. TCRdb used MiXCR to reprocess the multiplex PCR reads, holding one entry per CDR3 protein. The sample yields around 300,000 distinct CDR3 sequences, roughly 13% seen once. Material: blood. The receptors were gathered from a woman between 35 and 50 years old with Graves' ophthalmopathy.

Regarding this clonotype: A much more abundant neighbour one base away suggests this may be a read error. In this CDR3 the conserved last residue, phenylalanine or tryptophan, is missing, so a read error is likely. The chain carries TRBV10-3 and TRBJ1-6, with D perhaps TRBD1 (6 bases). From germline, CDR1 is ENHRY and CDR2 SYGVKD. V shed 2 bases and J shed 7 bases, with 15 bases lying between them. The CDR3 is 16 residues long. CDR3 protein: CAISEPTTGANSPLHS. The CDR3 region has the DNA TGTGCCATCAGTGAGCCGACGACAGGTGCAAATTCACCCCTCCACTCT.

The V call is TRBV18, the J call TRBJ1-2; 7 bases fit TRBD1. The V and J ends lost 2 bases and 0 bases, in that order; junction bases with no gene match: 15. CDR1 is KGHSH, CDR2 LQKENI, per germline. This CDR3 region has 19 residues. Here the CDR3 reads CASSPLGPGGRGANYGYTF. The DNA of the CDR3 is TGTGCCAGCTCACCATTAGGCCCAGGGGGAAGAGGGGCTAACTATGGCTACACCTTC.

This clonotype was recorded at least ten times. Here the CDR3 DNA reads TGTGCCAGCAGCGTAGAAGCCAGGTCGAACACTGAAGCTTTCTTT. Translating it yields CASSVEARSNTEAFF. The rearrangement uses TRBV7-2 and TRBJ1-1; D gene unclear. This CDR3 spans 15 amino acids. Per germline, CDR1 SGHTA and CDR2 FQGNSA. V was shortened by 5 bases and J by 1 base, with 14 bases between the two germline ends.

This chain connects TRBV19 to TRBJ2-2, with 9 bases fitting TRBD1. This CDR3 has 14 amino acids. The V gene end was trimmed by 7 bases and the J gene end by 6 bases; junction bases not matched to a gene: 6. Germline V gene sequence: CDR1 LNHDA, CDR2 SQIVND (reference sequence). The CDR3 nucleotides are TGTGCCAGTAATCCAGACAGGGGGGCCGGGGAGCTGTTTTTT. Its translation: CASNPDRGAGELFF.

This clonotype was counted many times. This sequence joins TRBV11-2 and TRBJ1-1; D is unclear. The CDR3 covers 12 residues. V dropped 5 bases and J dropped 3 bases, with 7 bases sitting between them. Germline lookup yields CDR1 SGHAT and CDR2 FQNNGV. CDR3 sequence: CASSARYTEAFF. The CDR3, as DNA: TGTGCCAGCAGCGCGCGGTACACTGAAGCTTTCTTT.

There are a few counts of this clonotype. The CDR3, as DNA: TGCAGTGCTAGTTACATACCAGGGGGCAAGGATCAGCCCCAGCATTTT. The encoded protein is CSASYIPGGKDQPQHF. This chain joins TRBV20-1 and TRBJ1-5; 8 bases agree with TRBD1. The CDR3 consists of 16 residues. CDR1 and CDR2 from the germline V gene are DFQATT and SNEGSKA (reference sequence). V lost 3 bases to trimming and J lost 5 bases; unmatched junction nucleotides: 12.

The chain uses TRBV20-1 and TRBJ2-7; no clear D. The germline V gene encodes CDR1 DFQATT and CDR2 SNEGSKA (reference sequence). Trimming removed 6 bases at V and 1 base at J, with 7 bases between. The CDR3 contains 11 residues. CDR3 in amino acids: CSAVNSYEQYF. The CDR3 bases are TGCAGTGCCGTCAATTCCTACGAGCAGTACTTC.

At least ten counts were recorded for this clonotype. V usage is TRBV5-4 and J usage is TRBJ2-7; 9 bases align to TRBD1. V lost 4 bases, J lost 5 bases, and 10 bases stayed unmatched. Per the germline V gene, CDR1 is SGHNT and CDR2 is YYREEE (reference sequence). The CDR3 contains 15 residues. The CDR3 loop reads CASSTPGQGFNEQYF. CDR3 coding DNA: TGTGCCAGCAGCACCCCGGGACAGGGTTTCAACGAGCAGTACTTC.

Many counts were recorded for this clonotype. This rearrangement joins TRBV2 to TRBJ2-3; no clear D. Trimming left V 8 bases short and J 0 bases short, with 9 bases between. This CDR3 is built from 13 residues. CDR1 is SNHLY, CDR2 FYNNEI, per germline. CDR3 amino acids: CASCFRSTDTQYF. The DNA of the CDR3 is TGTGCCAGCTGCTTTAGGAGCACAGATACGCAGTATTTT.

This clonotype appeared many times. V is TRBV2 and J is TRBJ2-1; 13 bases map to TRBD2. The CDR3 contains 16 residues. CDR1 is SNHLY and CDR2 is FYNNEI in the germline V gene. V trimming: 7 bases; J trimming: 5 bases; junction bases outside the gene matches: 8. CDR3 in amino acids: CASKGTSGIINNEQFF. CDR3 DNA: TGTGCCAGCAAGGGGACTAGCGGGATTATCAACAATGAGCAGTTCTTC.

Many counts were recorded for this clonotype. The rearrangement joins TRBV12-3 or TRBV12-4 to TRBJ2-7, with 10 bases that match TRBD2. The CDR3 length is 15 residues. V lost 2 bases to trimming and J lost 4 bases; unmatched junction nucleotides: 5. CDR3: CASSLSGRALYEQYF. In DNA form, the CDR3 reads TGTGCCAGCAGTTTAAGCGGGAGGGCCTTATACGAGCAGTACTTC.

The J gene is TRBJ1-6, the V gene TRBV2; D unresolved. Germline V gene sequence: CDR1 SNHLY, CDR2 FYNNEI. The length of the CDR3 is 14 residues. Trimming took off 8 bases at V and 6 bases at J, with 14 bases between the two ends. The DNA for the CDR3 is TGTGCCAGCTCCCCTCTTGACCTTAATTCACCCCTCCACTTT. It translates to CASSPLDLNSPLHF.

V usage is TRBV7-8 and J usage is TRBJ1-5; 7 bases match TRBD1. CDR1 and CDR2 from the germline V gene are SGHVS and FQNEAQ. The CDR3 covers 15 residues. After removal of 2 bases from V and 5 bases from J, the junction contained 6 bases not matched to a gene. The CDR3 loop reads CASSLIRGGDQPQHF. CDR3 nucleotide sequence: TGTGCCAGCAGCTTAATCAGGGGGGGCGATCAGCCCCAGCATTTT.

This clonotype was observed many times. J is TRBJ1-2 and V is TRBV28; D remains unclear. The CDR3 sequence is 12 residues long. V gave up 3 bases and J gave up 13 bases, with 15 bases separating them. Per germline, CDR1 MDHEN and CDR2 SYDVKM. The CDR3 nucleotides are TGTGCCAGCAGTTTTTCAAGCCTCCCTTCCACCTTC. It codes for CASSFSSLPSTF.

This clonotype was seen repeatedly, ten times or more. The V and J genes are TRBV29-1 and TRBJ1-1; D gene unclear. The ends were cut back, 4 bases at V and 5 bases at J, with 8 bases in the middle. Germline CDR1 SQVTM, CDR2 ANQGSEA. The CDR3 runs 11 residues. CDR3 DNA: TGCAGCGTTGGCCCCAATACTGAAGCTTTCTTT. It codes for CSVGPNTEAFF.

This clonotype appeared many times. The chain uses TRBV28 and TRBJ2-5; no clear D. The CDR3 spans 17 residues. The V end was cut by 7 bases, the J end by 2 bases, with 23 bases between. Germline CDR1 MDHEN, CDR2 SYDVKM. This chain's CDR3 is CASTKTGWVGSQETQYF. In DNA, the CDR3 is TGTGCCAGCACCAAAACGGGCTGGGTAGGGTCTCAAGAGACCCAGTACTTC.

This clonotype was seen a handful of times. This chain joins TRBV11-3 and TRBJ1-2, with no clear D. Trimming cost V 5 bases and J 4 bases, with 11 bases left between them. Germline V gives CDR1 SGHNT, CDR2 YENEEA. CDR3 size: 13 residues. The CDR3 reads CASSIATVYGYTF. The CDR3 nucleotides are TGTGCCAGCAGCATAGCAACAGTCTATGGCTACACCTTC.

This clonotype has a count of ten or more. This chain links TRBV19 with TRBJ1-1; no clear D. CDR1 is LNHDA and CDR2 is SQIVND in the germline V gene (reference sequence). The CDR3 runs 13 residues. V was trimmed by 5 bases and J by 1 base, leaving 8 bases between them. The CDR3 DNA follows: TGTGCCAGTAGTTGGGGTACGAACACTGAAGCTTTCTTT. Encoded protein: CASSWGTNTEAFF.

The sample holds a few counts of this clonotype. The CDR3 sequence is CASSLVLAGATYEQYF. As DNA, the CDR3 is TGTGCCAGCAGCTTAGTACTAGCGGGGGCGACCTACGAGCAGTACTTC. J is TRBJ2-7 and V is TRBV11-3; 11 bases match TRBD2. CDR3 length: 16 residues. Germline V CDR1 and CDR2: SGHNT, YENEEA. With V trimmed by 1 base and J by 2 bases, 4 bases remained unmatched.

The sample holds a few counts of this clonotype. The chain links TRBV28 to TRBJ1-2, with 7 bases matching TRBD1. The CDR3 runs 17 residues. V shed 0 bases, J shed 2 bases, and the junction held 9 bases outside the gene matches. CDR1 is MDHEN and CDR2 is SYDVKM in the germline V gene. The CDR3 loop reads CASSLWPWDSLNYGYTF. The CDR3 region has the DNA TGTGCCAGCAGTTTATGGCCCTGGGACAGCCTCAACTATGGCTACACCTTC.

This clonotype was counted only a few times. This chain links TRBV7-8 with TRBJ1-5; no firm D call. Trimming removed 0 bases from V and 1 base from J, with 13 bases in between. This CDR3 spans 17 amino acids. Germline V gives CDR1 SGHVS, CDR2 FQNEAQ. The CDR3: CASSLAPIRRSNQPQHF. The CDR3 coding sequence is TGTGCCAGCAGCTTAGCGCCCATTAGGCGGAGCAATCAGCCCCAGCATTTT. Full variable domain (missing parts from reference TRBV7-8 and TRBJ1-5): GAGVSQSPRYKVAKRGQDVALRCDPISGHVSLFWYQQALGQGPEFLTYFQNEAQLDKSGLPSDRFFAERPEGSVSTLKIQRTQQEDSAVYLCASSLAPIRRSNQPQHFGDGTRLSIL.

V usage is TRBV7-9 and J usage is TRBJ2-7, with 10 bases matching TRBD1. Trimming removed 6 bases from V and 2 bases from J; junction bases left unmatched: 13. Germline CDR1 is SEHNR and CDR2 is FQNEAQ (reference sequence). The CDR3 contains 17 residues. The CDR3, as DNA: TGTGCCAGCAGGCCAATCCCAGACAGGGGGCCTGCCTACGAGCAGTACTTC. Translated: CASRPIPDRGPAYEQYF.

This clonotype showed up many times. This chain uses TRBV7-9 with TRBJ1-5; TRBD1 might be the D (6 bases). Trimming cost V 5 bases and J 0 bases, with 14 bases left between them. The CDR3 is made up of 16 amino acids. CDR1 and CDR2 (germline): SEHNR, FQNEAQ (reference sequence). The CDR3 nucleotides are TGTGCCAGCAGCGGGGGGGCTATACCTAGCAATCAGCCCCAGCATTTT. It specifies CASSGGAIPSNQPQHF. Together with reference TRBV7-9 and TRBJ1-5, the CDR3 gives the full variable domain: DTGVSQNPRHKITKRGQNVTFRCDPISEHNRLYWYRQTLGQGPEFLTYFQNEAQLEKSRLLSDRFSAERPKGSFSTLEIQRTEQGDSAMYLCASSGGAIPSNQPQHFGDGTRLSIL.

Many counts were recorded for this clonotype. This chain joins TRBV2 and TRBJ1-2; 9 bases are shared with TRBD1. The ends lost 5 bases at V and 1 base at J; junction bases unmatched: 11. CDR3 length: 17 residues. Germline V lookup: CDR1 SNHLY, CDR2 FYNNEI. The CDR3, as DNA: TGTGCCAGCAGTAATCCGGGACAGGGTATTCTTAACTATGGCTACACCTTC. This codes for CASSNPGQGILNYGYTF.

This clonotype showed up many times. The V and J genes are TRBV10-3 and TRBJ2-1, with 11 positions matching TRBD2. J lost 1 base, V lost 0 bases, and 2 bases had no gene match. CDR3 size: 17 residues. Germline CDR1 is ENHRY and CDR2 is SYGVKD. For the CDR3, the DNA is TGTGCCATCAGTGAGTCGGCTAGCGGGAGGTCCTACAATGAGCAGTTCTTC. Translating it yields CAISESASGRSYNEQFF.

This clonotype was seen ten or more times. This sequence joins TRBV13 and TRBJ2-3; unclear D gene. CDR3 size: 15 residues. V was trimmed by 4 bases and J by 1 base, leaving 12 bases between them. Per the germline V gene, CDR1 is PRHDT and CDR2 is FYEKMQ (reference sequence). The CDR3 region has the DNA TGTGCCAGCAGCTCCCGACTTGGTGGCACAGATACGCAGTATTTT. It specifies CASSSRLGGTDTQYF.